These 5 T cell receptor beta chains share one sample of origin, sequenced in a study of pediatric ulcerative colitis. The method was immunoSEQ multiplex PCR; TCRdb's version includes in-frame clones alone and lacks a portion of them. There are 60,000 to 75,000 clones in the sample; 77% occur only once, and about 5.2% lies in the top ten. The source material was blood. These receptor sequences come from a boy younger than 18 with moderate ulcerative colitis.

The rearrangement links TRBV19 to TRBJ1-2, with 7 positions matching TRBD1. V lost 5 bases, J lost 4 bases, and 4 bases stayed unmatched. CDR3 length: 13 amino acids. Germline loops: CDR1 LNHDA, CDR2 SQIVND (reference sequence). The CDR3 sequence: CASSPQGLYGYTF. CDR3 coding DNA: TGTGCCAGTAGTCCACAGGGGCTCTATGGCTACACCTTC.

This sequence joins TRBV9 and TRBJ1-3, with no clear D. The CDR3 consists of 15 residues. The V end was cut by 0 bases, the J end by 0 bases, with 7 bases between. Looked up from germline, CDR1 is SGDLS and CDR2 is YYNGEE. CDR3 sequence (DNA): TGTGCCAGCAGCGTAGGATACGTCTCTGGAAACACCATATATTTT. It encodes CASSVGYVSGNTIYF.

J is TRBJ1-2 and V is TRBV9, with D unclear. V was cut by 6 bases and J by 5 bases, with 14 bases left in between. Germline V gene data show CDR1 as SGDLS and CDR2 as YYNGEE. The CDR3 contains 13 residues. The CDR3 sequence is CASNPSGSYGYTF. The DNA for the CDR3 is TGTGCCAGCAATCCCAGCGGGAGTTATGGCTACACCTTC. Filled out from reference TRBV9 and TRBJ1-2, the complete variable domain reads DSGVTQTPKHLITATGQRVTLRCSPRSGDLSVYWYQQSLDQGLQFLIQYYNGEERAKGNILERFSAQQFPDLHSELNLSSLELGDSALYFCASNPSGSYGYTFGSGTRLTVV.

In DNA, the CDR3 is TGTGCCAGCAGCACAGGACGCCTGGTCTACGAGCAGTACTTC. Amino acids: CASSTGRLVYEQYF. J is TRBJ2-7 and V is TRBV13, with a tentative D call TRBD1 (5 bases). The CDR3 consists of 14 residues. The V end was cut by 5 bases, the J end by 3 bases, with 14 bases between. Germline V gives CDR1 PRHDT, CDR2 FYEKMQ (reference sequence).

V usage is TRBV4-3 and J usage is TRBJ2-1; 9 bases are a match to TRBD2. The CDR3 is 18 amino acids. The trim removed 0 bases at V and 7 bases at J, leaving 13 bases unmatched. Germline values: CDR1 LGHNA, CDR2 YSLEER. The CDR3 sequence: CASSQEVPGTSTHNEQFF. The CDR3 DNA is TGCGCCAGCAGCCAAGAGGTACCCGGGACTAGCACCCATAATGAGCAGTTCTTC.